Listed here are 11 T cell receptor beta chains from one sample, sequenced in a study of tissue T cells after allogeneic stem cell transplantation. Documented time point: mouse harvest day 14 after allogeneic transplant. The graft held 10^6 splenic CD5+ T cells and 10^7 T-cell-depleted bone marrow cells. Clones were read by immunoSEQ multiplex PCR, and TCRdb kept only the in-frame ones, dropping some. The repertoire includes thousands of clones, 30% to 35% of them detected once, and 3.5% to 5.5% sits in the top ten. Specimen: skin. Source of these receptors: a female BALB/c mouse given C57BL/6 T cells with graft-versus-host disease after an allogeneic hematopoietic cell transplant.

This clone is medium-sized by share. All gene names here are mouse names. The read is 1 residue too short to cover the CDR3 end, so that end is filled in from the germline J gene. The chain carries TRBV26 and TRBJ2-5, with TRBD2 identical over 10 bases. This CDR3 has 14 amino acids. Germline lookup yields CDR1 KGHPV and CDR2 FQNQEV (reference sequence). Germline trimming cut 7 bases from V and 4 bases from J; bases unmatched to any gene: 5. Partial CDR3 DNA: TGTGCCAGCACCAGGACTGGGGGTAAAGACACCCAGTAC. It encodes CASTRTGGKDTQY. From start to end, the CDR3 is CASTRTGGKDTQYF.

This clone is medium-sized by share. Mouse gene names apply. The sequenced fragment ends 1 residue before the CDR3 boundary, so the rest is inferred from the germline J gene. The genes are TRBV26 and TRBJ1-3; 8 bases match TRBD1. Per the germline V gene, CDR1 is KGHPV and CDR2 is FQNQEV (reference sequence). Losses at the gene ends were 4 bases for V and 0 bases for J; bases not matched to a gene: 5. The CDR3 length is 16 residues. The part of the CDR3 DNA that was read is TGTGCCAGCAGTCGGGACAGGCCCTATTCTGGAAATACGCTCTAT. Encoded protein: CASSRDRPYSGNTLY. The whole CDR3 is CASSRDRPYSGNTLYF.

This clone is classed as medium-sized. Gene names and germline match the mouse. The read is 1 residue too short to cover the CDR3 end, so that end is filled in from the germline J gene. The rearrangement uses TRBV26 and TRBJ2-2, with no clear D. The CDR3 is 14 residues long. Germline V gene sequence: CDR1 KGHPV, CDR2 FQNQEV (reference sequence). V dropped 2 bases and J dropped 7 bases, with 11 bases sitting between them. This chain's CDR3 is CASSLRQSGGQLYF. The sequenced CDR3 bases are TGTGCCAGCAGTCTGAGACAATCCGGCGGGCAGCTCTAC.

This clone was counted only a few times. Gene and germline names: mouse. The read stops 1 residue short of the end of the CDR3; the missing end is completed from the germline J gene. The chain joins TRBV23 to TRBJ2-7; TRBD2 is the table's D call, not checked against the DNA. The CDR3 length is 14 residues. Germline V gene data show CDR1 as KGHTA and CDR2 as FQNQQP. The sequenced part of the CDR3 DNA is TGCTCCAGCAGTCAGGGACTGGGGGGGCGCGAACAGTAC. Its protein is CSSSQGLGGREQY. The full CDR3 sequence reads CSSSQGLGGREQYF.

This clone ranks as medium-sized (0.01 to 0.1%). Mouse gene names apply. The sequenced part of the CDR3 DNA is TGTGCCAGCAGGGGACAGCCTAGTGCAGAAACGCTGTAT. Its translation: CASRGQPSAETLY. The CDR3 in its entirety is CASRGQPSAETLYF. J is TRBJ2-3 and V is TRBV26; 7 bases align to TRBD1. The read gets to within 1 residue of the CDR3 end, and the germline J gene fills in the rest. V shed 6 bases, J shed 0 bases, and the junction held 3 bases outside the gene matches. This CDR3 spans 14 amino acids. Germline assignment: CDR1 KGHPV and CDR2 FQNQEV (reference sequence).

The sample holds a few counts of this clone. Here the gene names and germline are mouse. The sequenced CDR3 bases are TGCACCTGCAGTGCAGCTCTGGGGACTAGTCAAAACACCTTGTAC. Translating gives CTCSAALGTSQNTLY. The whole CDR3 protein reads CTCSAALGTSQNTLYF. The rearrangement links TRBV1 to TRBJ2-4; tentatively, D is TRBD2 (6 bases). The read halts 1 residue ahead of the CDR3 end, with the missing end drawn from the germline J gene. The length of the CDR3 is 16 residues. V was cut by 1 base and J by 0 bases, with 11 bases left in between. CDR1 NSQYPW and CDR2 LRSPGD come from the germline V gene (reference sequence).

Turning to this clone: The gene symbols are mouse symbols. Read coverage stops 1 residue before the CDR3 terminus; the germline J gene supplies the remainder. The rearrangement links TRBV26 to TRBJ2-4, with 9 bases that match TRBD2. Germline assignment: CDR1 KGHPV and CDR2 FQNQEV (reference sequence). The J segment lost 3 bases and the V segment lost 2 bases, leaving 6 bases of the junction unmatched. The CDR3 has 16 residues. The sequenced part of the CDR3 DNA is TGTGCCAGCAGTCTGGGCTGGGGGGGAAGACAAAACACCTTGTAC. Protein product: CASSLGWGGRQNTLY. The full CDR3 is CASSLGWGGRQNTLYF.

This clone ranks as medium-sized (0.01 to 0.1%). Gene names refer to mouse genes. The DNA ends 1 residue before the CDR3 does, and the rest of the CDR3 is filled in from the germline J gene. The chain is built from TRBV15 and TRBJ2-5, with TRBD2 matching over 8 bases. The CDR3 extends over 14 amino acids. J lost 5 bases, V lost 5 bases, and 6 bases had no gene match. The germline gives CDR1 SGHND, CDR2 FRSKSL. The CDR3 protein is CASSPRLGGDTQYF. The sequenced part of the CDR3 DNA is TGTGCCAGCAGTCCCCGGCTGGGGGGAGACACCCAGTAC.

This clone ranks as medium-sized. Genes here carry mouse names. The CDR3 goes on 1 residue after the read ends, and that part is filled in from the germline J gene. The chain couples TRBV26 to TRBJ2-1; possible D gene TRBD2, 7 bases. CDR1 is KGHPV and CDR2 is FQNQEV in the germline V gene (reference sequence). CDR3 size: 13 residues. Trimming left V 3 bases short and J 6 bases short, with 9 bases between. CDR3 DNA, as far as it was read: TGTGCCAGCAGTCTCTGGGGGCCTGCTGAGCAGTTC. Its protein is CASSLWGPAEQF. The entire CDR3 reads CASSLWGPAEQFF.

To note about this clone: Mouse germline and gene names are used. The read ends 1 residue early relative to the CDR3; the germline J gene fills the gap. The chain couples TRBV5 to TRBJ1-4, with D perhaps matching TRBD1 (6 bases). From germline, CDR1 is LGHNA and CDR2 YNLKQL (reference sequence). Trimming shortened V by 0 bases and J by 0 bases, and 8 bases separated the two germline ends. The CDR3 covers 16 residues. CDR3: CASSQDRGLSNERLFF. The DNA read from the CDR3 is TGTGCCAGCAGCCAAGACAGGGGCCTTTCCAACGAAAGATTATTT.

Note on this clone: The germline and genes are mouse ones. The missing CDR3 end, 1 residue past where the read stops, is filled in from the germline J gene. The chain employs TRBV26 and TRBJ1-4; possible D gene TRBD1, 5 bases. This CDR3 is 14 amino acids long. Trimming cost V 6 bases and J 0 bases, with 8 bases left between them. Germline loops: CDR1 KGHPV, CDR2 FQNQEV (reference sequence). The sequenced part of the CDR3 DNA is TGTGCCAGCAGCTCGACAGTTTCCAACGAAAGATTATTT. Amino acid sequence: CASSSTVSNERLF. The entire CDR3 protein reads CASSSTVSNERLFF.